One sample yielded the 28 T cell receptor beta chains listed below, sequenced in a study of cytomegalovirus exposure and HLA in healthy donors. In the PCR, 60 Vbeta and 13 Jbeta primers were used. Assay: immunoSEQ multiplex PCR; the TCRdb copy retains only in-frame clones and omits some. There are roughly 130,000 clones in the sample; approximately 79% occur only once, and approximately 0.97% lies in the top ten. The sample consisted of PBMCs. All receptors come from a man aged 18 to 30 in good health and CMV-seronegative.

This chain joins TRBV2 and TRBJ1-6; no clear D. This CDR3 is 14 amino acids long. Germline V gene sequence: CDR1 SNHLY, CDR2 FYNNEI. V shed 4 bases and J shed 3 bases, with 7 bases lying between them. As DNA, the CDR3 is TGTGCCAGCAGTGTGGCAGTCTATAATTCACCCCTCCACTTT. Amino acids: CASSVAVYNSPLHF.

The genes are TRBV7-3 and TRBJ1-2; D remains unclear. This CDR3 spans 16 amino acids. From germline, CDR1 is SGHTA and CDR2 FQGTGA. Between the trimmed V and J ends, which lost 0 bases and 4 bases, there was a span of 15 bases. This CDR3 reads CASSLTWTGDPYGYTF. The CDR3 DNA reads TGTGCCAGCAGCTTAACGTGGACTGGGGATCCCTATGGCTACACCTTC. Complete variable domain (other parts from reference TRBV7-3 and TRBJ1-2): GAGVSQTPSNKVTEKGKYVELRCDPISGHTALYWYRQSLGQGPEFLIYFQGTGAADDSGLPNDRFFAVRPEGSVSTLKIQRTERGDSAVYLCASSLTWTGDPYGYTFGSGTRLTVV.

The J gene is TRBJ1-2, the V gene TRBV30; D not resolved. V was clipped by 2 bases and J by 7 bases, with 23 bases between them. Germline CDR1 GTSNPN, CDR2 SVGIG (reference sequence). The CDR3 covers 16 residues. CDR3 protein: CAWSQSNTRGYGGYTF. DNA of the CDR3: TGTGCCTGGAGTCAATCAAACACTCGAGGATACGGTGGCTACACCTTC. Filled out from reference TRBV30 and TRBJ1-2, the complete variable domain reads SQTIHQWPATLVQPVGSPLSLECTVEGTSNPNLYWYRQAAGRGLQLLFYSVGIGQISSEVPQNLSASRPQDRQFILSSKKLLLSDSGFYLCAWSQSNTRGYGGYTFGSGTRLTVV.

The chain uses TRBV4-3 and TRBJ2-2; no clear D. This CDR3 is built from 18 residues. The V end was cut by 1 base, the J end by 1 base, with 16 bases between. Germline V lookup: CDR1 LGHNA, CDR2 YSLEER. The CDR3 is CASSQAPPGYGNTGELFF. The CDR3 bases are TGCGCCAGCAGCCAAGCCCCGCCGGGTTACGGGAACACCGGGGAGCTGTTTTTT.

The chain carries TRBV12-5 and TRBJ1-1, with TRBD1 identical over 8 bases. V was clipped by 1 base and J by 6 bases; unmatched bases: 1. This CDR3 is built from 13 residues. Per the germline V gene, CDR1 is LGHNT and CDR2 is FRNRAP. This CDR3 is CASGLGTGSEAFF. The DNA for the CDR3 is TGTGCTAGTGGTTTGGGGACAGGGTCTGAAGCTTTCTTT.

The chain links TRBV4-1 to TRBJ1-2; 7 bases match TRBD1. The V and J ends lost 0 bases and 4 bases, in that order; junction bases with no gene match: 8. The CDR3 runs 16 residues. Germline V gene sequence: CDR1 MGHRA, CDR2 YSYEKL. CDR3 in amino acids: CASSQDPGGRSYGYTF. CDR3 nucleotide sequence: TGCGCCAGCAGCCAAGACCCAGGGGGTAGGTCCTATGGCTACACCTTC.

V gene TRBV11-1 combines with J gene TRBJ2-1; no clear D. V was trimmed by 1 base and J by 0 bases, leaving 16 bases between them. There are 18 residues in the CDR3. The V gene's germline CDR1 is SGHAT and CDR2 FQDESV (reference sequence). CDR3: CASSLGPYPRSSYNEQFF. The CDR3 coding sequence is TGTGCCAGCAGCTTAGGTCCATACCCCCGGAGCTCCTACAATGAGCAGTTCTTC.

J is TRBJ1-2 and V is TRBV27; D unresolved. This CDR3 spans 13 amino acids. The V gene's germline CDR1 is MNHEY and CDR2 SMNVEV (reference sequence). Between the trimmed V and J ends, which lost 2 bases and 6 bases, there was a span of 10 bases. CDR3 nucleotide sequence: TGTGCCAGCAGTTTAGTGTTTGGCCATGGCTACACCTTC. Its protein product is CASSLVFGHGYTF.

The chain employs TRBV12-5 and TRBJ1-4; 9 nucleotides line up with TRBD1. In germline, CDR1 is LGHNT, CDR2 FRNRAP. V lost 1 base and J lost 2; bases outside the gene matches: 2. The CDR3 covers 16 residues. CDR3 nucleotide sequence: TGTGCTAGTGGTTTGGCCACAGGGGGCACTAATGAAAAACTGTTTTTT. Protein product: CASGLATGGTNEKLFF.

The rearrangement links TRBV5-6 to TRBJ1-1, with 9 bases lining up with TRBD1. This CDR3 is 12 amino acids long. Germline CDR1 reads SGHDT; CDR2 reads YYEEEE. V was clipped by 4 bases and J by 10 bases; unmatched bases: 5. CDR3 nucleotide sequence: TGTGCCAGCAGCCCGGGACAGGGAAGAGCTTTCTTT. Translation gives CASSPGQGRAFF.

The J gene is TRBJ1-1, the V gene TRBV19; perhaps TRBD1 as D (6 bases). Per germline, CDR1 LNHDA and CDR2 SQIVND (reference sequence). CDR3 length equals 13 residues. V was clipped by 7 bases and J by 1 base, with 10 bases between them. The CDR3 DNA sequence: TGTGCCAGTACCCCGGGACAGAACACTGAAGCTTTCTTT. Translation gives CASTPGQNTEAFF. The full variable domain, in which reference TRBV19 and TRBJ1-1 provide the parts outside the CDR3, is DGGITQSPKYLFRKEGQNVTLSCEQNLNHDAMYWYRQDPGQGLRLIYYSQIVNDFQKGDIAEGYSVSREKKESFPLTVTSAQKNPTAFYLCASTPGQNTEAFFGQGTRLTVV.

The V and J genes are TRBV27 and TRBJ1-1; D not resolved. CDR3 length: 15 amino acids. The germline gives CDR1 MNHEY, CDR2 SMNVEV (reference sequence). The V end lost 3 bases, the J end lost 2 bases, and 13 bases lay between the germline ends. The CDR3 spells CASSFLGSENTEAFF. The CDR3 coding sequence is TGTGCCAGCAGTTTTCTAGGCAGCGAAAACACTGAAGCTTTCTTT.

This clone showed up just once. The V call is TRBV16, the J call TRBJ1-1; D is possibly TRBD1 (5 bases). The CDR3 has 14 residues. Germline V gene sequence: CDR1 KGHSY, CDR2 FQNENV. The V and J ends lost 0 bases and 1 base respectively, with 6 bases between them. The CDR3 bases are TGTGCCAGCAGCCAATCGGGGGGGAACACTGAAGCTTTCTTT. Protein sequence: CASSQSGGNTEAFF.

The rearrangement joins TRBV7-2 to TRBJ2-5, with D tentatively TRBD2 (6 bases). The tail of the sequence fits TRBJ2-7 better, so the J call may be wrong. This CDR3 spans 15 amino acids. Germline assignment: CDR1 SGHTA and CDR2 FQGNSA. DNA for the CDR3: TGTGCCAGCAGCCCCACTGCGGGGTCTGCCTACGAGCAGTACTTC. Translation gives CASSPTAGSAYEQYF.

This rearrangement joins TRBV7-6 to TRBJ2-5, with 13 bases lining up with TRBD2. V gave up 5 bases and J gave up 3 bases; unmatched junction bases: 6. CDR1 and CDR2 from the germline V gene are SGHVS and FNYEAQ. The length of the CDR3 is 16 residues. CDR3 residues: CASSLGLAGDKETQYF. The CDR3 DNA reads as TGTGCCAGCAGCCTTGGACTAGCGGGGGACAAAGAGACCCAGTACTTC.

The rearrangement links TRBV7-9 to TRBJ1-2; 7 nucleotides match TRBD1. The junction had 10 bases not matched to a gene; V was cut back by 5 bases and J by 4 bases. Germline CDR1 SEHNR, CDR2 FQNEAQ (reference sequence). The CDR3 sequence is 15 residues long. CDR3 DNA: TGTGCCAGCAGCCTGACCCGGGACAGCTCCTATGGCTACACCTTC. Translating it yields CASSLTRDSSYGYTF.

This chain joins TRBV9 and TRBJ1-2; TRBD1 aligns across 9 bases. CDR1 is SGDLS and CDR2 is YYNGEE in the germline V gene. V gave up 3 bases and J gave up 1 base; unmatched junction bases: 10. The CDR3 is made up of 17 amino acids. CDR3 sequence (DNA): TGTGCCAGCAGCGGTACCGGGACAGGGAACGGTAACTATGGCTACACCTTC. Protein product: CASSGTGTGNGNYGYTF.

CDR3 coding DNA: TGTGCCAGCAGTTCCCGGGTCGGATATACAGATACGCAGTATTTT. Translating it yields CASSSRVGYTDTQYF. The chain employs TRBV13 and TRBJ2-3; D gene unclear. The CDR3 length is 15 residues. V lost 6 bases and J lost 3, with 16 bases in between. In germline, CDR1 is PRHDT, CDR2 FYEKMQ (reference sequence).

The chain employs TRBV6-5 and TRBJ2-5; 7 nucleotides line up with TRBD2. V lost 1 base to trimming and J lost 5 bases; unmatched junction nucleotides: 1. Germline CDR1 MNHEY, CDR2 SVGAGI. The CDR3 has 13 residues. CDR3 coding DNA: TGTGCCAGCAGTTACTGGGGGGGGGAGACCCAGTACTTC. The encoded protein is CASSYWGGETQYF.

The V and J genes are TRBV7-2 and TRBJ1-2; D gene unclear. The germline gives CDR1 SGHTA, CDR2 FQGNSA. CDR3 size: 14 residues. Trimming removed 5 bases from V and 4 bases from J, with 14 bases in between. The CDR3, as DNA: TGTGCCAGCAGCCCCGGTGGCCTAGTCTATGGCTACACCTTC. Translation: CASSPGGLVYGYTF.

This clone was seen a few times. The V call is TRBV5-1, the J call TRBJ2-7; TRBD1 matches 8 bases. This CDR3 is 15 amino acids long. V gave up 3 bases and J gave up 7 bases; unmatched junction bases: 12. From germline, CDR1 is SGHRS and CDR2 YFSETQ. The CDR3 loop reads CASSSGDRGPEEQYF. CDR3 sequence (DNA): TGCGCCAGCAGCTCCGGAGACAGGGGTCCTGAGGAGCAGTACTTC.

CDR3 nucleotides: TGTGCCAGCAGCGACCAGGGAATCTCTGGAAACACCATATATTTT. Its translation: CASSDQGISGNTIYF. The V call is TRBV7-9, the J call TRBJ1-3, with D perhaps TRBD1 (5 bases). Germline lookup yields CDR1 SEHNR and CDR2 FQNEAQ (reference sequence). V was clipped by 5 bases and J by 0 bases, with 11 bases between them. The CDR3 extends over 15 amino acids. Looking up the rest from reference TRBV7-9 and TRBJ1-3 gives the full variable domain: DTGVSQNPRHKITKRGQNVTFRCDPISEHNRLYWYRQTLGQGPEFLTYFQNEAQLEKSRLLSDRFSAERPKGSFSTLEIQRTEQGDSAMYLCASSDQGISGNTIYFGEGSWLTVV.

The gene calls are TRBV7-4 and TRBJ2-3; 7 bases are shared with TRBD1. The CDR3 covers 14 residues. In germline, CDR1 is SGHVT, CDR2 SQSDAQ. V lost 5 bases and J lost 4; bases outside the gene matches: 6. The CDR3 nucleotides read TGTGCCAGCAGCCCTCGGACAGGTCCAGATACGCAGTATTTT. Its translation: CASSPRTGPDTQYF.

This clone has only one observation. This chain uses TRBV10-3 with TRBJ1-1; 9 bases map to TRBD1. V lost 2 bases and J lost 4; bases outside the gene matches: 5. Germline CDR1 is ENHRY and CDR2 is SYGVKD. CDR3 size: 15 residues. The CDR3 coding sequence is TGTGCCATCAGTGAGGGACAGGGGTATGGCACTGAAGCTTTCTTT. Its protein is CAISEGQGYGTEAFF.

V is TRBV11-2 and J is TRBJ1-1; D is unresolved. V was trimmed by 1 base and J by 3 bases, leaving 6 bases between them. Germline V gene sequence: CDR1 SGHAT, CDR2 FQNNGV. The CDR3 runs 13 residues. CDR3 coding DNA: TGTGCCAGCAGCTTAGTGGCAGACACTGAAGCTTTCTTT. This codes for CASSLVADTEAFF.

The genes are TRBV7-2 and TRBJ1-1; no definite D call. V lost 5 bases, J lost 10 bases, and 17 bases lay in between. The CDR3 runs 13 residues. Germline CDR1 and CDR2: SGHTA and FQGNSA. DNA for the CDR3: TGTGCCAGCAGCCCCATTCGGTCCCGCGGAGCTTTCTTT. It specifies CASSPIRSRGAFF.

The chain recombines TRBV5-6 with TRBJ2-3, with a tentative D call TRBD1 (6 bases). The CDR3 loop spans 13 amino acids. V dropped 6 bases and J dropped 2 bases, with 10 bases sitting between them. CDR1 SGHDT and CDR2 YYEEEE come from the germline V gene. In DNA, the CDR3 is TGTGCCAGCAACACAGGGACCACAGATACGCAGTATTTT. This codes for CASNTGTTDTQYF.

This clone was recorded once. The chain carries TRBV19 and TRBJ1-1; 7 bases are shared with TRBD1. With 7 bases clipped from V and 3 bases from J, the junction kept 5 bases outside the gene matches. The CDR3 totals 13 residues. CDR1 LNHDA and CDR2 SQIVND come from the germline V gene (reference sequence). This CDR3 is CASTTGWDTEAFF. CDR3 in DNA: TGTGCCAGTACGACAGGGTGGGACACTGAAGCTTTCTTT. Complete variable domain (other parts from reference TRBV19 and TRBJ1-1): DGGITQSPKYLFRKEGQNVTLSCEQNLNHDAMYWYRQDPGQGLRLIYYSQIVNDFQKGDIAEGYSVSREKKESFPLTVTSAQKNPTAFYLCASTTGWDTEAFFGQGTRLTVV.